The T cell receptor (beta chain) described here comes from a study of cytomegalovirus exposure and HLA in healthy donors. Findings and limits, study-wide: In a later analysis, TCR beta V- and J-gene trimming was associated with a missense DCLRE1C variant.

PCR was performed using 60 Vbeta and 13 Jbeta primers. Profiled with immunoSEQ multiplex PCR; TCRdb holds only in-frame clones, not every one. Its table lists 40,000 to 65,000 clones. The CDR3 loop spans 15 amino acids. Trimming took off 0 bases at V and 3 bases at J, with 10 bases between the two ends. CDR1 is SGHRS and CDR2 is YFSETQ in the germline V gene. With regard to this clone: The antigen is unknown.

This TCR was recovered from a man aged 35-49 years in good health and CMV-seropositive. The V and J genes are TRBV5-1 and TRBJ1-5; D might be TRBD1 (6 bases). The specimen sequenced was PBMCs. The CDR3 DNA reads TGCGCCAGCAGCTTGGAGGGGGGGTTCAATCAGCCCCAGCATTTT. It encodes CASSLEGGFNQPQHF. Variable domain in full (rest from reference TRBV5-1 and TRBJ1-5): KAGVTQTPRYLIKTRGQQVTLSCSPISGHRSVSWYQQTPGQGLQFLFEYFSETQRNKGNFPGRFSGRQFSNSRSEMNVSTLELGDSALYLCASSLEGGFNQPQHFGDGTRLSIL.